This TCR beta chain was obtained from a study of blood T cells in healthy people across ages (dated by TCRdb to the mid-2010s). For the wider study: In model experiments, roughly one uniquely barcoded TCR beta cDNA molecule per two T cells was captured by template switching. To track age-related changes in TCR beta repertoire diversity, the study relied on deep sequencing normalized with unique cDNA molecular identifiers. Donors were grouped into four age groups: young (average approximately 16 years), middle-aged (39), aged (62) and long-lived (approximately 78). To avoid experimental bias, donors of different ages were spread randomly across the sequencing lanes. Using the same blood draw, the study looked at two additional independent replicas of 1 million unique cDNA reads for two donors, one aged 18 to 30 and the other aged 80 or older. The research as a whole found: As age increased, observed TCR beta diversity per million T cells dropped in a roughly linear way, and a significant reduction was already evident by age about 36. Because profiling used bulk unsorted PBMCs, naive and antigen-experienced compartments could not be compared conclusively. Total diversity estimates from one million sequenced T cells were considered lower bounds and underestimates. Compared with the aged group, the long-lived group had more naive CD4+ T cells, fewer expanded clones and increased TCR diversity, a pattern suggesting age selection. Because the CMV infection status of the donors was unknown, age-related changes in expanded clonotypes may potentially have been confounded. Observed TCR beta diversity correlated strongly with the percentage of naive T cells measured by flow cytometry.

Library construction relied on 5' RACE. Instrument on record: Illumina HiSeq 2500. A second 7 to 11 cycle PCR used a sample-barcoded 5' primer and a J-beta primer mix. A unique molecular identifier was introduced onto each TCR beta cDNA molecule by a template-switch 5' adaptor carrying 12 random nucleotides. At least 2.5 million CDR3-containing paired-end reads were obtained from each sample. All of the RNA was converted into first-strand cDNA using the Mint cDNA synthesis kit, with a TRBC-specific oligonucleotide serving as the primer. Following uracil-DNA glycosylase treatment, all cDNA underwent a first 18-cycle PCR with the universal primers M1SS and BC2_uni_R. In the original analysis: Each sample was normalized by randomly selecting 1 million high-quality reads, each carrying a distinct molecular identifier. Reads with shared molecular identifiers were discarded instead of being binned into consensus sequences. MiTCR, set to a Q25 quality threshold and the strictest error-elimination algorithm, was used for CDR3 identification, clonotype clustering and error correction. A nonparametric unseen species model with Euler transformation was used to estimate lower-bound total TCR beta diversity. TCRdb redid the processing of the public reads, applying fastp at Q25 and MiXCR, and retained in-frame beta chains. Under each unique CDR3 protein, matching rows form one entry showing the most common genes and DNA. The V and J calls and clone size come from TCRdb's table, not from the authors' own analysis. Here the sample has 1.5 million to 2 million distinct CDR3 sequences; around 36% occur a single time. The ten largest clonotypes hold about 11% of the sample.

Donors were a few dozen systemically healthy Caucasian individuals from Russia aged roughly 6 to 90 years. About 10 milliliters of peripheral blood were collected from each donor into EDTA-treated Vacutainer tubes. Ficoll-Paque density-gradient centrifugation was used to isolate PBMCs, with at least 6 million per sample. Total RNA, at least 6 micrograms per sample, was extracted from PBMCs with Trizol reagent. For every donor, an aliquot of PBMCs went through flow cytometry to measure the percentages of naive CD45RAhigh/CD27high T cells. A remark on this clonotype: There is no known antigen for this receptor. No much larger clone exists at a distance of one base, and base qualities are not known.

Its CDR3 holds 14 amino acids, cysteine through phenylalanine. Only the CDR3 part of the read is kept: 42 bases, read in frame from the first base. From a lookup of the germline V gene, CDR1 and CDR2 are SGHTA and FQGNSA. Trimming at the junction amounts to 2 bases on V and 3 bases on J, and the germline ends lie 8 bases apart. The sequenced sample consisted of blood. The chain uses TRBV7-2 and TRBJ1-5; the D gene is possibly TRBD1, with 6 bases matching. The sequence derives from a woman in her 30s in good health. The CDR3 loop reads CASSLRQDNQPQHF. DNA sequence: TGTGCCAGCAGCTTACGACAGGACAATCAGCCCCAGCATTTT.